What follows are 18 T cell receptor beta chains derived from one specimen sequenced in a study of a mutant IDH1 vaccine in newly diagnosed glioma. Data came from immunoSEQ multiplex PCR; TCRdb stores just in-frame clones and leaves some out. This repertoire shows about 15,000 clones, approximately 92% found once; its top ten account for 9%. Sample time point: baseline, week 1 (first vaccination visit). The sample's treatment: pre-vaccination baseline after standard-of-care therapy. The material sequenced was PBMCs, taken from a glioma patient treated with radiotherapy, temozolomide or both. Every receptor here comes from a middle-aged woman with glioma. Some clones in this sample may be carry-over from other donors' samples.

This sequence joins TRBV4-1 and TRBJ2-1, with D hard to call. The CDR3 is 17 amino acids. CDR1 MGHRA and CDR2 YSYEKL come from the germline V gene. The V gene lost 1 base and the J gene lost 2 bases, with 15 bases spanning the gap. In DNA form, the CDR3 reads TGCGCCAGCAGCCAAGTTGACATGGGGTTGACCTACAATGAGCAGTTCTTC. It codes for CASSQVDMGLTYNEQFF.

This chain uses TRBV30 with TRBJ1-4; 7 nucleotides agree with TRBD1. The CDR3 contains 12 residues. The ends lost 7 bases at V and 6 bases at J; junction bases unmatched: 5. From germline, CDR1 is GTSNPN and CDR2 SVGIG (reference sequence). Written as DNA, the CDR3 is TGTGCCTTACAGGGGATGGATGAAAAACTGTTTTTT. Amino acid sequence: CALQGMDEKLFF.

The chain joins TRBV4-1 to TRBJ1-1; TRBD1 matches at 7 bases. Trimming cost V 1 base and J 1 base; bases outside gene matches: 6. Per the germline V gene, CDR1 is MGHRA and CDR2 is YSYEKL. The CDR3 runs to 16 residues. CDR3 sequence: CASSQGTGQPNTEAFF. CDR3 DNA: TGCGCCAGCAGCCAAGGCACGGGACAGCCGAACACTGAAGCTTTCTTT.

J is TRBJ2-1 and V is TRBV19; 9 bases match TRBD2. This CDR3 is 16 amino acids long. The germline V gene encodes CDR1 LNHDA and CDR2 SQIVND (reference sequence). V was pared by 7 bases and J by 9 bases, with 16 bases of the junction left unmatched. The CDR3 loop is CASTTKPGLARGEQFF. In nucleotides, the CDR3 is TGTGCCAGTACCACCAAGCCGGGACTAGCCCGCGGTGAGCAGTTCTTC.

The rearrangement uses TRBV5-1 and TRBJ1-2; 12 bases align to TRBD1. The CDR3 consists of 15 residues. V lost 5 bases and J lost 4; bases outside the gene matches: 6. The V gene's germline CDR1 is SGHRS and CDR2 YFSETQ. The CDR3 sequence: CASRRDRGQGYGYTF. CDR3 coding DNA: TGCGCCAGCAGGAGGGACAGGGGGCAAGGCTATGGCTACACCTTC.

The chain joins TRBV11-1 to TRBJ1-6; D unclear. V was pared by 3 bases and J by 7 bases, with 4 bases between. The CDR3 is 12 residues long. Germline V lookup: CDR1 SGHAT, CDR2 FQDESV (reference sequence). CDR3 region: CASSFDNSPLHF. DNA for the CDR3: TGTGCCAGCAGCTTCGACAATTCACCCCTCCACTTT.

This clone was detected only a few times. The chain uses TRBV9 and TRBJ2-1; a weak D match, TRBD2 (6 bases). CDR1 and CDR2 (germline): SGDLS, YYNGEE. The CDR3 length is 13 residues. Between the trimmed V and J ends, which lost 0 bases and 6 bases, there was a span of 7 bases. The DNA for the CDR3 is TGTGCCAGCAGCGTAGGGACTACCAATGAGCAGTTCTTC. Translated, it gives CASSVGTTNEQFF.

V and J are TRBV7-2 and TRBJ2-2; 8 positions match TRBD2. The CDR3 totals 18 residues. J gave up 5 bases and V 7 bases, and 18 bases lay outside the gene matches. Germline V gene sequence: CDR1 SGHTA, CDR2 FQGNSA. The CDR3 spells CASISRGSGGHRTGELFF. The CDR3 DNA reads as TGTGCCAGCATCTCCCGCGGGAGCGGGGGACATCGTACCGGGGAGCTGTTTTTT.

The chain combines TRBV7-2 with TRBJ1-5; 7 bases map to TRBD1. The V segment lost 4 bases and the J segment 7 bases; nucleotides outside the gene matches: 7. The CDR3 is 14 residues long. Germline CDR1 reads SGHTA; CDR2 reads FQGNSA. The CDR3 sequence is CASSSGQVGQPQHF. In DNA form, the CDR3 reads TGTGCCAGCAGCTCCGGACAGGTCGGCCAGCCCCAGCATTTT.

The chain couples TRBV27 to TRBJ1-5; D gene unclear. CDR1 MNHEY and CDR2 SMNVEV come from the germline V gene (reference sequence). CDR3 size: 13 residues. The V end was cut by 6 bases, the J end by 0 bases, with 6 bases between. The CDR3 is CASSSNSNQPQHF. For the CDR3, the DNA is TGTGCCAGCAGCTCGAATAGCAATCAGCCCCAGCATTTT.

This sequence joins TRBV27 and TRBJ1-4; D ambiguous. The germline CDR1 and CDR2 sequences are MNHEY and SMNVEV (reference sequence). This CDR3 has 15 amino acids. The ends were cut back, 5 bases at V and 2 bases at J, with 12 bases in the middle. The chain's CDR3 is CASSATRTTNEKLFF. CDR3 nucleotide sequence: TGTGCCAGCAGTGCCACCCGGACCACTAATGAAAAACTGTTTTTT.

This chain uses TRBV6-5 with TRBJ2-7, with D possibly being TRBD1 or TRBD2 (5 bases each). This CDR3 has 13 amino acids. CDR1 MNHEY and CDR2 SVGAGI come from the germline V gene. V was shortened by 6 bases and J by 6 bases, with 15 bases between the two germline ends. CDR3 loop: CASRPGTRGEQYF. CDR3 nucleotide sequence: TGTGCCAGCAGACCCGGGACGAGGGGCGAGCAGTACTTC.

The chain employs TRBV7-9 and TRBJ2-1, with D perhaps being TRBD1 or TRBD2 (5 bases each). V gave up 5 bases and J gave up 0 bases, with 17 bases separating them. The germline gives CDR1 SEHNR, CDR2 FQNEAQ (reference sequence). This CDR3 has 17 amino acids. Here the CDR3 reads CASSLIAGTVSYNEQFF. CDR3 coding DNA: TGTGCCAGCAGCCTAATAGCCGGGACCGTCTCCTACAATGAGCAGTTCTTC.

The rearrangement joins TRBV7-6 to TRBJ2-3; no firm D call. Deletions cut 0 bases from V and 3 bases from J, with 4 bases between. CDR1 SGHVS and CDR2 FNYEAQ come from the germline V gene. The CDR3 is 13 residues long. CDR3 DNA sequence: TGTGCCAGCAGCTTAGCGCGGACAGATACGCAGTATTTT. It translates to CASSLARTDTQYF.

The V gene is TRBV18, the J gene TRBJ1-1; TRBD1 aligns across 7 bases. Trimming took 1 base from V and 5 from J; bases not matched to a gene: 7. The CDR3 is 15 amino acids. Germline-derived CDR1 and CDR2 are KGHSH and LQKENI. The CDR3 loop is CASSPLEGATTEAFF. In nucleotides, the CDR3 is TGTGCCAGCTCACCACTAGAGGGGGCGACGACTGAAGCTTTCTTT. Combining the CDR3 with reference TRBV18 and TRBJ1-1 gives the whole variable domain NAGVMQNPRHLVRRRGQEARLRCSPMKGHSHVYWYRQLPEEGLKFMVYLQKENIIDESGMPKERFSAEFPKEGPSILRIQQVVRGDSAAYFCASSPLEGATTEAFFGQGTRLTVV.

The chain is built from TRBV27 and TRBJ2-2, with 8 bases that match TRBD1. The CDR3 runs to 14 residues. Germline CDR1 and CDR2: MNHEY and SMNVEV (reference sequence). The trim removed 6 bases at V and 5 bases at J, leaving 5 bases unmatched. DNA of the CDR3: TGTGCCAGCAGGGATGGACAGGGAACCGGGGAGCTGTTTTTT. Its protein is CASRDGQGTGELFF.

The genes are TRBV4-2 and TRBJ1-2; no definite D call. The V gene's germline CDR1 is LGHNA and CDR2 YNFKEQ. The V end lost 0 bases, the J end lost 2 bases, and 7 bases lay between the germline ends. This CDR3 comprises 14 residues. The CDR3 DNA reads as TGTGCCAGCAGCCAAGAAGTCACCAACTATGGCTACACCTTC. Translated, it gives CASSQEVTNYGYTF.

On this clone itself: Other nucleotide sequences from this sample produce the same CDR3. The genes are TRBV6-5 and TRBJ1-5; TRBD1 is a possible D gene (5 bases). The V end lost 2 bases, the J end lost 1 base, and 6 bases lay between the germline ends. CDR1 is MNHEY and CDR2 is SVGAGI in the germline V gene. This CDR3 has 14 residues. The CDR3, as DNA: TGTGCCAGCAGTTACGGGGGAAGCAATCAGCCCCAGCATTTT. This sequence encodes CASSYGGSNQPQHF.